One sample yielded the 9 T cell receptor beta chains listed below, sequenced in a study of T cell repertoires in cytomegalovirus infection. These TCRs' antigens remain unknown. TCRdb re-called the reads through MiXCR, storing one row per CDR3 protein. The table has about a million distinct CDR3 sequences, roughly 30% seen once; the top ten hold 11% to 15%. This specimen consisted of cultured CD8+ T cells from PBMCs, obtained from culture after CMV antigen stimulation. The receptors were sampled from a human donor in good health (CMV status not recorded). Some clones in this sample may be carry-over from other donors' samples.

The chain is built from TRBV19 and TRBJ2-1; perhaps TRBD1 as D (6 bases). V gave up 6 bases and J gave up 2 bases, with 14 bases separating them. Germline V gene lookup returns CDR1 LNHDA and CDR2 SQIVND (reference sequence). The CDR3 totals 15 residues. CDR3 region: CASSYEGHPYNEQFF. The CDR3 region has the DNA TGTGCCAGTAGCTACGAGGGACATCCCTACAATGAGCAGTTCTTC.

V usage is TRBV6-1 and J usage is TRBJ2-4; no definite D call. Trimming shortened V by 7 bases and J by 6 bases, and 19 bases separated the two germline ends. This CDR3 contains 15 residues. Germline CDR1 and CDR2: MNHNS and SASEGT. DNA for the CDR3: TGTGCCAGCACCCCCGCGGCCCAAACTATAAACATTCAGTACTTC. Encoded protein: CASTPAAQTINIQYF.

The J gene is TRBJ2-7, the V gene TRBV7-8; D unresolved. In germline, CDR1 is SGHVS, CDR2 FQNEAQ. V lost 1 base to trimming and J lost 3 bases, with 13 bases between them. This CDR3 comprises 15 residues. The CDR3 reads CASSLDVGGDYEQYV. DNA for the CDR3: TGTGCCAGCAGCTTAGATGTGGGCGGAGACTACGAGCAGTACGTC.

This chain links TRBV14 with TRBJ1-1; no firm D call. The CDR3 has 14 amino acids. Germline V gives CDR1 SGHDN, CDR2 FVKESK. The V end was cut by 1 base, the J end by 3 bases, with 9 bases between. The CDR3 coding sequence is TGTGCCAGCAGCCAAGGGAAGCGGTACACTGAAGCTTTCTTT. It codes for CASSQGKRYTEAFF.

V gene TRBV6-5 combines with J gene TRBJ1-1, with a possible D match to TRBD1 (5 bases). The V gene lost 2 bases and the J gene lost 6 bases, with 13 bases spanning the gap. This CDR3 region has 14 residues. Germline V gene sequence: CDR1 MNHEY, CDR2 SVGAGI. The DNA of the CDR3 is TGTGCCAGCAGTTACGGGGGGGGTAGCGCTGAAGCTTTCTTT. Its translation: CASSYGGGSAEAFF.

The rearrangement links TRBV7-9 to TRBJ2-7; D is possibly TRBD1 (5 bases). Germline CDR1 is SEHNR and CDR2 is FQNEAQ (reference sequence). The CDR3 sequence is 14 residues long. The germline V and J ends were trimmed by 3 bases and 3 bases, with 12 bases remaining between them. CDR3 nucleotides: TGTGCCAGCAGCTTTCCACTTGACAGCTACGAGCAGTACGTC. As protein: CASSFPLDSYEQYV.

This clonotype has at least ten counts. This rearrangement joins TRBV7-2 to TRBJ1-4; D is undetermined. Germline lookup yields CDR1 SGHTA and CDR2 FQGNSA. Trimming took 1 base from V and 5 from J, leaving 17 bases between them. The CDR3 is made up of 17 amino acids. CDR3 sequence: CASSLVGFGFLNEKLFF. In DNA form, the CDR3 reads TGTGCCAGCAGCTTAGTAGGTTTCGGGTTCCTGAATGAAAAACTGTTTTTT. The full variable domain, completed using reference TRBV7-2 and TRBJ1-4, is GAGVSQSPSNKVTEKGKDVELRCDPISGHTALYWYRQSLGQGLEFLIYFQGNSAPDKSGLPSDRFSAERTGGSVSTLTIQRTQQEDSAVYLCASSLVGFGFLNEKLFFGSGTQLSVL.

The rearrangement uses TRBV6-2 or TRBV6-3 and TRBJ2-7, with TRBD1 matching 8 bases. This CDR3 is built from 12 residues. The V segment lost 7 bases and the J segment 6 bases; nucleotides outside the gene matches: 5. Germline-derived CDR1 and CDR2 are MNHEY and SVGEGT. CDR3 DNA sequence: TGTGCCAGCACCGACAGGGGTCCCGAGCAGTACTTC. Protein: CASTDRGPEQYF.

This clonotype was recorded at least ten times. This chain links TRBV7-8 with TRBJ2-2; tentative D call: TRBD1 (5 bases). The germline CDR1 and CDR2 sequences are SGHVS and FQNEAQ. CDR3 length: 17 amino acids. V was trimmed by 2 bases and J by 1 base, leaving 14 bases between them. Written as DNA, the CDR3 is TGTGCCAGCAGCTTATTCGAGAAGGGGAAGAACACCGGGGAGCTGTTTTTT. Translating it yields CASSLFEKGKNTGELFF.